This TCR beta chain was sequenced in a study of cytomegalovirus exposure and HLA in healthy donors. The PCR employed 60 Vbeta primers together with 13 Jbeta primers. Sequenced by immunoSEQ multiplex PCR; TCRdb stores in-frame clones only, minus some. Among some 170,000 clones listed, around 80% were seen once. V shed 6 bases and J 8 bases; nucleotides not matched to a gene: 7. The CDR3 spans 13 residues. Germline CDR1 LGHNT, CDR2 FRNRAP. This receptor was obtained from a man in his forties in good health and CMV-seronegative. What was sequenced was PBMCs. The chain combines TRBV12-5 with TRBJ1-2; 9 positions match TRBD1. The CDR3 loop is CASGQTGGRGYTF. The CDR3 region has the DNA TGTGCTAGTGGACAGACAGGGGGTCGCGGCTACACCTTC.